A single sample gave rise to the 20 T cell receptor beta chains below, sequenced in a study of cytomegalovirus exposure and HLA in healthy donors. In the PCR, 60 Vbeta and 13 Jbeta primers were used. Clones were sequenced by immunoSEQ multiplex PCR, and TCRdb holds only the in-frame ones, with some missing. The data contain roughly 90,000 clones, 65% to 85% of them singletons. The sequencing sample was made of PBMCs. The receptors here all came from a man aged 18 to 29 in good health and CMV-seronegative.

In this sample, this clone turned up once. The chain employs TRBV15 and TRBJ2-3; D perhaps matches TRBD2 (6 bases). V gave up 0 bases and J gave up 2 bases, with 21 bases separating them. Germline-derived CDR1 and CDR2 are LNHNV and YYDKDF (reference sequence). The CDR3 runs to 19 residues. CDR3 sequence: CATSRDLGLATPITDTQYF. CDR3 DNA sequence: TGTGCCACCAGCAGAGACCTGGGACTGGCAACTCCAATCACAGATACGCAGTATTTT.

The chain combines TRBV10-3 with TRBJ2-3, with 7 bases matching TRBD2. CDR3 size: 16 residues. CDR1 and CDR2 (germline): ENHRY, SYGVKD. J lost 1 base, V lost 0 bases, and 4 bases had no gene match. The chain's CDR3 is CAISESAGAGTDTQYF. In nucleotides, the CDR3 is TGTGCCATCAGTGAGTCGGCGGGAGCCGGCACAGATACGCAGTATTTT.

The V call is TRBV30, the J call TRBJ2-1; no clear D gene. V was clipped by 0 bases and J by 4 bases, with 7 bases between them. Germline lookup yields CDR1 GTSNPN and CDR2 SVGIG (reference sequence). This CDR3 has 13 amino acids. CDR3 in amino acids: CAWSVLRYNEQFF. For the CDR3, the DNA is TGTGCCTGGAGTGTATTACGGTACAATGAGCAGTTCTTC. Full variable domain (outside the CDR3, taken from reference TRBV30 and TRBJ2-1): SQTIHQWPATLVQPVGSPLSLECTVEGTSNPNLYWYRQAAGRGLQLLFYSVGIGQISSEVPQNLSASRPQDRQFILSSKKLLLSDSGFYLCAWSVLRYNEQFFGPGTRLTVL.

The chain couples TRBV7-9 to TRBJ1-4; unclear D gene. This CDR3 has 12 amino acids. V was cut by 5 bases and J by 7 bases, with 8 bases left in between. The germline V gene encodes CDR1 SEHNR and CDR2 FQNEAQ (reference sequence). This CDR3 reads CASSRRVEKLFF. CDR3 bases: TGTGCCAGCAGCAGGAGGGTTGAAAAACTGTTTTTT.

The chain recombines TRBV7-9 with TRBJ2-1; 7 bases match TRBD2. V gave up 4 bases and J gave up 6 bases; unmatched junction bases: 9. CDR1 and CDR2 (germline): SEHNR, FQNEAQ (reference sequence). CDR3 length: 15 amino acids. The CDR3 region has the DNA TGTGCCAGCAGCTCGCGGGAGCTGGGCGGCAATGAGCAGTTCTTC. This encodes CASSSRELGGNEQFF.

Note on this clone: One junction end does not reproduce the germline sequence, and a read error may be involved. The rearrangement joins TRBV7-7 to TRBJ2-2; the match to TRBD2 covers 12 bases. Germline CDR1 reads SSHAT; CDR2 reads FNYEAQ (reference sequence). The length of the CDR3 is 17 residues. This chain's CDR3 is CASSLRLAGGPTGELFF. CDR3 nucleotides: TGTGCTAGCAGCTTAAGGCTAGCGGGAGGGCCCACCGGGGAGCTGTTTTTT.

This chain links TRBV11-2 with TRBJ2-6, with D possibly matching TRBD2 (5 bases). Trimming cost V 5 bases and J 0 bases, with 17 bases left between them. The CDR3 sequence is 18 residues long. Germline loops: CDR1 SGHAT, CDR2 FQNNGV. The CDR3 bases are TGTGCCAGCAGCCCCTGGGCCGGGGTTAGCTCTGGGGCCAACGTCCTGACTTTC. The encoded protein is CASSPWAGVSSGANVLTF.

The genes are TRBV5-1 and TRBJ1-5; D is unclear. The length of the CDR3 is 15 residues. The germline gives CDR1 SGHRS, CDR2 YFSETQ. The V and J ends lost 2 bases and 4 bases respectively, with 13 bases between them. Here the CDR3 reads CASSLDGRGNQPQHF. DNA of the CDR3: TGCGCCAGCAGCTTAGACGGGAGAGGAAATCAGCCCCAGCATTTT.

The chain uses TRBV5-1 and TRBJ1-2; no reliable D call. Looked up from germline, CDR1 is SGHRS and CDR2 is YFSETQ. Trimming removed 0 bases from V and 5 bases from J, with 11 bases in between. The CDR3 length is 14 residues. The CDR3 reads CASSLGSRKYGYTF. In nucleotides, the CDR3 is TGCGCCAGCAGCTTGGGGTCCAGGAAGTATGGCTACACCTTC.

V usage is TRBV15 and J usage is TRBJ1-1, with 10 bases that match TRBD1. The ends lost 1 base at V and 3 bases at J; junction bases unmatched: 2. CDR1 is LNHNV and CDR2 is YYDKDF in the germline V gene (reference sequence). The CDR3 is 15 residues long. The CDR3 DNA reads TGTGCCACCAGCAGAGGGGGACAGGGGTACACTGAAGCTTTCTTT. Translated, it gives CATSRGGQGYTEAFF.

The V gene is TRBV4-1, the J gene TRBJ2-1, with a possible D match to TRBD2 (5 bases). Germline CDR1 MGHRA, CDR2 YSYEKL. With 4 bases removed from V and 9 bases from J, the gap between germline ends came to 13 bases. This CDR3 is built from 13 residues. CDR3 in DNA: TGCGCCAGCAGCCCTGCACTAGTACGTGAGCAGTTCTTC. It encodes CASSPALVREQFF.

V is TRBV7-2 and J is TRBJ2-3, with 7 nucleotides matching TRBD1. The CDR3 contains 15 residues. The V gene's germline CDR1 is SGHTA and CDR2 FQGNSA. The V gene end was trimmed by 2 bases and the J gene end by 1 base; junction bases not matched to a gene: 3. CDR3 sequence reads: CASSLNRGGTDTQYF. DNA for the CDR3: TGTGCCAGCAGCTTAAACAGGGGTGGCACAGATACGCAGTATTTT.

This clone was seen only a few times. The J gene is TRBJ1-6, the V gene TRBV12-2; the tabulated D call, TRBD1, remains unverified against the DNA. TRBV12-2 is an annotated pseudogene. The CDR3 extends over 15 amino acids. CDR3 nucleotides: TGTGCAAGTCGCATCCTTCAGGGGGTTGTTTCACCCCTCCACTTT. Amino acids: CASRILQGVVSPLHF.

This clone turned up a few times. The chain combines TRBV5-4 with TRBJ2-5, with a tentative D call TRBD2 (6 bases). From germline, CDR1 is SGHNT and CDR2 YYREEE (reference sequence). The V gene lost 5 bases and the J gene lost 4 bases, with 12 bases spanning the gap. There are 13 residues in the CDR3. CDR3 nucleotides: TGTGCCAGCAGTCGGGACTTGTTAGAGACCCAGTACTTC. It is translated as CASSRDLLETQYF.

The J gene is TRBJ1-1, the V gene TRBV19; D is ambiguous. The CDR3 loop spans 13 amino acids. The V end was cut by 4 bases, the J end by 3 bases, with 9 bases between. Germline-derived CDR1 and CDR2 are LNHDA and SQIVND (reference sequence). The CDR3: CASSSGVDTEAFF. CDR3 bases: TGTGCCAGTAGTAGCGGGGTCGACACTGAAGCTTTCTTT. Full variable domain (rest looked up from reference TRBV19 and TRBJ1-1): DGGITQSPKYLFRKEGQNVTLSCEQNLNHDAMYWYRQDPGQGLRLIYYSQIVNDFQKGDIAEGYSVSREKKESFPLTVTSAQKNPTAFYLCASSSGVDTEAFFGQGTRLTVV.

The CDR3 bases are TGTGCCAGCAGCGCCCGACTAGTACCAGATACGCAGTATTTT. Translating gives CASSARLVPDTQYF. The rearrangement joins TRBV9 to TRBJ2-3, with D perhaps TRBD2 (6 bases). V was trimmed by 3 bases and J by 4 bases, leaving 12 bases between them. CDR1 and CDR2 (germline): SGDLS, YYNGEE. This CDR3 is built from 14 residues.

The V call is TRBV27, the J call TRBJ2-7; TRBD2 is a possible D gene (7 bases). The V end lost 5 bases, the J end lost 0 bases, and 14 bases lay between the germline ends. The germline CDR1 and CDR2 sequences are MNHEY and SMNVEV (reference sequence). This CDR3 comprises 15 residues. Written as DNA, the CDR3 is TGTGCCAGCAGTCCCGGGGGGCGCGGCTCCTACGAGCAGTACTTC. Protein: CASSPGGRGSYEQYF.

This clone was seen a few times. The CDR3 DNA is TGTGCCAGTACCCCTCTGGGAGGTAACAATGAGCAGTTCTTC. Encoded protein: CASTPLGGNNEQFF. The chain links TRBV19 to TRBJ2-1, with a tentative D call TRBD2 (6 bases). There are 14 residues in the CDR3. Trimming cost V 7 bases and J 5 bases, with 15 bases left between them. CDR1 and CDR2 from the germline V gene are LNHDA and SQIVND (reference sequence).

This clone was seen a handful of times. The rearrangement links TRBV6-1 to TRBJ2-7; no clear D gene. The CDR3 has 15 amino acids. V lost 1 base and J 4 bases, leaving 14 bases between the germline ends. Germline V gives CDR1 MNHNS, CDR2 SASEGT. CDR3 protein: CASSEEPPPMYEQYF. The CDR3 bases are TGTGCCAGCAGTGAAGAGCCTCCTCCGATGTACGAGCAGTACTTC.

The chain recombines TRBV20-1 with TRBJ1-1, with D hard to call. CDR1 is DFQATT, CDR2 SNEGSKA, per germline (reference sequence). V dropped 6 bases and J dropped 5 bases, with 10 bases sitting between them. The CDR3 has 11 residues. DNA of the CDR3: TGCAGTGCCGCCGGGAGAACTGAAGCTTTCTTT. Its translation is CSAAGRTEAFF.